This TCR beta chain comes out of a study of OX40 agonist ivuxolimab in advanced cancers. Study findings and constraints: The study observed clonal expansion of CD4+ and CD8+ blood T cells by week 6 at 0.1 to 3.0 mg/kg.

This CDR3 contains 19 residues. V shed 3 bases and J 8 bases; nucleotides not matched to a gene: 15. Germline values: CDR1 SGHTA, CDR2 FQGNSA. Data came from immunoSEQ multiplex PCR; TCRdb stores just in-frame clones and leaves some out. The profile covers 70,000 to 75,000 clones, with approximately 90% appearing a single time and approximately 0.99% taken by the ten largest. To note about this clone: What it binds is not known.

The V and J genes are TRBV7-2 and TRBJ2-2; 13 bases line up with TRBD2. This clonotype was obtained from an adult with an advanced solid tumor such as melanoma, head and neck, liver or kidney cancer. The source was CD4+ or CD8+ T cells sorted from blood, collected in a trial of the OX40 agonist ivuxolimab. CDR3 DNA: TGTGCCAGCAGCTTTACTCAACCGGGACTAGCGGGATTGAGTGGGGAGCTGTTTTTT. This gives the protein CASSFTQPGLAGLSGELFF.